One sample yielded the 22 T cell receptor beta chains listed below, sequenced in a study of T cell responses to AZD1222 COVID-19 vaccine. Clones were read by immunoSEQ multiplex PCR, and TCRdb kept only the in-frame ones, dropping some. The profile shows fewer than 200,000 clones, just under 90% of them singletons. Material: peripheral blood, obtained on day 0 of AZD1222 vaccination. All receptors come from an adult in good health.

The J gene is TRBJ1-6, the V gene TRBV2, with 9 bases identical to TRBD1. The CDR3 runs 14 residues. Per the germline V gene, CDR1 is SNHLY and CDR2 is FYNNEI. The J segment lost 5 bases and the V segment lost 6 bases, leaving 2 bases of the junction unmatched. The DNA for the CDR3 is TGTGCCAGCAGGGGACAGGGACATAATTCACCCCTCCACTTT. It codes for CASRGQGHNSPLHF.

This chain connects TRBV20-1 to TRBJ1-5; 9 positions agree with TRBD1. This CDR3 comprises 11 residues. Trimming at V came to 4 bases and at J to 14 bases, leaving 6 bases not matched to a gene. The V gene's germline CDR1 is DFQATT and CDR2 SNEGSKA (reference sequence). The CDR3 sequence: CSATNRGREHF. In DNA, the CDR3 is TGCAGTGCTACGAACAGGGGGCGGGAGCATTTT.

The chain carries TRBV10-3 and TRBJ2-2; perhaps TRBD2 as D (6 bases). Germline V gene data show CDR1 as ENHRY and CDR2 as SYGVKD. The V end was cut by 6 bases, the J end by 1 base, with 12 bases between. The CDR3 spans 15 residues. The CDR3 sequence is CAIRGDSGNTGELFF. The CDR3 bases are TGTGCCATCAGGGGGGATAGCGGGAACACCGGGGAGCTGTTTTTT.

This sequence joins TRBV3-1 (or the pseudogene TRBV3-2) and TRBJ2-7; D possibly corresponds to TRBD2 (5 bases). The germline CDR1 and CDR2 sequences are LGHDT and YNNKEL (reference sequence). With 5 bases removed from V and 0 bases from J, the gap between germline ends came to 14 bases. This CDR3 region has 15 residues. The CDR3 coding sequence is TGTGCCAGCAGCTACCTGGGTGGGAGCTCCTACGAGCAGTACTTC. Translation: CASSYLGGSSYEQYF.

Only one count was recorded for this clone. The CDR3 DNA reads as TGTGCCAGCAGTCAGACAGGGGTGGATGAAAAACTGTTTTTT. As protein: CASSQTGVDEKLFF. The chain combines TRBV6-6 with TRBJ1-4; 8 positions agree with TRBD1. CDR3 length: 14 residues. Germline CDR1 and CDR2: MNHNY and SVGAGI (reference sequence). J gave up 6 bases and V 5 bases, and 5 bases lay outside the gene matches.

In its sample, this clone was seen once. The chain combines TRBV6-5 with TRBJ1-2; the match to TRBD1 covers 7 bases. Trimming at V came to 0 bases and at J to 4 bases, leaving 8 bases not matched to a gene. This CDR3 region has 16 residues. Looked up from germline, CDR1 is MNHEY and CDR2 is SVGAGI. CDR3 residues: CASSYSSGQPAYGYTF. DNA of the CDR3: TGTGCCAGCAGTTACTCTTCGGGACAGCCAGCCTATGGCTACACCTTC.

The J gene is TRBJ1-6, the V gene TRBV19; 7 nucleotides line up with TRBD1. The CDR3 runs 14 residues. Germline CDR1 is LNHDA and CDR2 is SQIVND (reference sequence). J gave up 7 bases and V 6 bases, and 6 bases lay outside the gene matches. CDR3 sequence reads: CASRTQGLNSPLHF. In nucleotides, the CDR3 is TGTGCCAGTAGGACACAGGGGTTGAATTCACCCCTCCACTTT.

The V call is TRBV18, the J call TRBJ2-3, with D uncertain. V was cut by 1 base and J by 4 bases, with 3 bases left in between. Germline V gene lookup returns CDR1 KGHSH and CDR2 LQKENI. This CDR3 has 12 residues. The CDR3 nucleotides are TGTGCCAGCTCACCACGGCCAGATACGCAGTATTTT. Its translation: CASSPRPDTQYF. Full variable domain (rest looked up from reference TRBV18 and TRBJ2-3): NAGVMQNPRHLVRRRGQEARLRCSPMKGHSHVYWYRQLPEEGLKFMVYLQKENIIDESGMPKERFSAEFPKEGPSILRIQQVVRGDSAAYFCASSPRPDTQYFGPGTRLTVL.

This chain uses TRBV3-1 (or the pseudogene TRBV3-2) with TRBJ2-3; TRBD2 matches at 9 bases. Germline assignment: CDR1 LGHDT and CDR2 YNNKEL (reference sequence). This CDR3 is built from 21 residues. V was pared by 0 bases and J by 2 bases, with 18 bases of the junction left unmatched. The CDR3 DNA is TGTGCCAGCAGCCAAGAGTCGGTAGCGGGGGTCCCGAGGTTTACCACAGATACGCAGTATTTT. This codes for CASSQESVAGVPRFTTDTQYF.

V and J are TRBV3-1 (or the pseudogene TRBV3-2) and TRBJ2-1; D may be TRBD1 or TRBD2 (5 bases each). This CDR3 spans 13 amino acids. V gave up 3 bases and J gave up 6 bases, with 9 bases separating them. Germline CDR1 and CDR2: LGHDT and YNNKEL (reference sequence). Written as DNA, the CDR3 is TGTGCCAGCAGCCAGTCTGGGGGCAATGAGCAGTTCTTC. This translates into CASSQSGGNEQFF.

Notes on this clone: This may stem from a read error, because a much larger clone lies one nucleotide away. This sequence joins TRBV6-2 or TRBV6-3 and TRBJ2-7; possibly TRBD1 for D (5 bases). Germline values: CDR1 MNHEY, CDR2 SVGEGT. The CDR3 has 12 amino acids. Trimming removed 4 bases at V and 3 bases at J, with 7 bases between. CDR3: CASSFQGYEQYF. In DNA form, the CDR3 reads TGTGCCAGCAGTTTCCAGGGCTACGAGCAGTACTTC.

The chain combines TRBV28 with TRBJ1-2; 7 bases match TRBD1. Germline CDR1 and CDR2: MDHEN and SYDVKM. This CDR3 comprises 12 residues. V shed 5 bases and J 7 bases; nucleotides not matched to a gene: 4. The CDR3 sequence is CASSDHRGGYTF. The CDR3 nucleotides are TGTGCCAGCAGTGACCACAGGGGTGGCTACACCTTC.

This sequence joins TRBV28 and TRBJ2-5; no definite D call. Between the trimmed V and J ends, which lost 5 bases and 5 bases, there was a span of 21 bases. The CDR3 sequence is 16 residues long. Germline lookup yields CDR1 MDHEN and CDR2 SYDVKM. The CDR3, as DNA: TGTGCCAGCAGTCTGGGTGGTGGGATTAGCCGGGAGACCCAGTACTTC. As protein: CASSLGGGISRETQYF.

The chain carries TRBV18 and TRBJ1-5; TRBD1 might be the D (5 bases). CDR1 is KGHSH and CDR2 is LQKENI in the germline V gene. V lost 2 bases to trimming and J lost 5 bases, with 19 bases between them. The CDR3 contains 17 residues. The CDR3 loop is CASSPRTSRDSDQPQHF. The CDR3, as DNA: TGTGCCAGCTCACCAAGAACGTCCCGGGACTCCGATCAGCCCCAGCATTTT.

CDR3 sequence (DNA): TGCGCCAGCAGCTTGCTACGGAACACCGGGGAGCTGTTTTTT. Its protein product is CASSLLRNTGELFF. This chain connects TRBV5-1 to TRBJ2-2; D ambiguous. Germline V gene lookup returns CDR1 SGHRS and CDR2 YFSETQ. Deletions cut 1 base from V and 1 base from J, with 5 bases between. There are 14 residues in the CDR3.

The V gene is TRBV25-1, the J gene TRBJ1-2; the match to TRBD1 covers 8 bases. The CDR3 sequence is 14 residues long. Germline V gene data show CDR1 as MGHDK and CDR2 as SYGVNS. The V segment lost 6 bases and the J segment 0 bases; nucleotides outside the gene matches: 3. The CDR3 region is CASSRTGTNYGYTF. CDR3 nucleotide sequence: TGTGCCAGCAGCCGGACAGGGACTAACTATGGCTACACCTTC.

The chain uses TRBV7-2 and TRBJ1-1; no firm D call. This CDR3 has 14 amino acids. Trimming pared 1 base from V and 1 base from J, leaving 7 bases between. The germline V gene has CDR1 SGHTA and CDR2 FQGNSA. The CDR3 DNA sequence: TGTGCCAGCAGCTTAGTATGGGAGAACACTGAAGCTTTCTTT. It yields the protein CASSLVWENTEAFF. Drawing the rest from reference TRBV7-2 and TRBJ1-1, the complete variable domain is GAGVSQSPSNKVTEKGKDVELRCDPISGHTALYWYRQSLGQGLEFLIYFQGNSAPDKSGLPSDRFSAERTGGSVSTLTIQRTQQEDSAVYLCASSLVWENTEAFFGQGTRLTVV.

The rearrangement links TRBV28 to TRBJ1-5; 8 bases align to TRBD1. With V trimmed by 6 bases and J by 6 bases, 7 bases remained unmatched. The CDR3 has 14 residues. Germline CDR1 and CDR2: MDHEN and SYDVKM. The CDR3 sequence is CASRAQGAGQPQHF. The CDR3 DNA reads as TGTGCCAGCAGAGCCCAGGGGGCGGGTCAGCCCCAGCATTTT.

To note about this clone: At the DNA level, this CDR3 is encoded by other sequences in the same sample as well. The J gene is TRBJ1-3, the V gene TRBV6-5; perhaps TRBD1 as D (5 bases). CDR3 size: 14 residues. Per the germline V gene, CDR1 is MNHEY and CDR2 is SVGAGI. The ends were cut back, 5 bases at V and 0 bases at J, with 8 bases in the middle. CDR3 residues: CASSPGYSGNTIYF. The CDR3 DNA reads as TGTGCCAGCAGTCCAGGGTACTCTGGAAACACCATATATTTT.

The chain combines TRBV5-5 with TRBJ1-4, with D possibly matching TRBD1 (6 bases). Trimming removed 0 bases from V and 6 bases from J, with 15 bases in between. The CDR3 has 16 amino acids. Looked up from germline, CDR1 is SGHKS and CDR2 is YYEKEE (reference sequence). The CDR3 region has the DNA TGTGCCAGCAGCTTGGCCTTGGGGGGCGCGGATGAAAAACTGTTTTTT. Translating it yields CASSLALGGADEKLFF.

For this clone: Other DNA variants within this sample encode the same CDR3. V and J are TRBV5-1 and TRBJ2-3; possibly TRBD2 for D (6 bases). Germline V gene sequence: CDR1 SGHRS, CDR2 YFSETQ. Trimming removed 3 bases at V and 0 bases at J, with 11 bases between. The CDR3 extends over 15 amino acids. CDR3 nucleotides: TGCGCCAGCAGCTCAACGGGGACTAGCACAGATACGCAGTATTTT. Translation: CASSSTGTSTDTQYF.

This clone was seen only a few times. This rearrangement joins TRBV30 to TRBJ1-6; TRBD1 is a possible D gene (5 bases). This CDR3 has 15 amino acids. The V gene's germline CDR1 is GTSNPN and CDR2 SVGIG (reference sequence). V was shortened by 4 bases and J by 5 bases, with 15 bases between the two germline ends. CDR3 region: CAWNPRGRDNSPLHF. CDR3 bases: TGTGCCTGGAACCCAAGGGGCAGGGATAATTCACCCCTCCACTTT.